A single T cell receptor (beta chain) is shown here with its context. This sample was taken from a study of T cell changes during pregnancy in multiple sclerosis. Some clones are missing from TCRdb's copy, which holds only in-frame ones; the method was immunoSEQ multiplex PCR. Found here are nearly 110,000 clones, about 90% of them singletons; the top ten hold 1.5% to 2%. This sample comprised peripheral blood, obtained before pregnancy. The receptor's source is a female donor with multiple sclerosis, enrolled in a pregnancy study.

DNA of the CDR3: TGTGCCATCAGTGATGATGGGACTCAATCCTACAATGAGCAGTTCTTC. Translated: CAISDDGTQSYNEQFF. The chain uses TRBV10-3 and TRBJ2-1; possible D gene TRBD2, 6 bases. V was cut by 3 bases and J by 1 base, with 13 bases left in between. The germline gives CDR1 ENHRY, CDR2 SYGVKD. CDR3 length: 16 amino acids.